Presented here are 30 T cell receptor beta chains from one specimen sequenced in a study of monozygotic twins with inflammatory bowel disease. TCRdb reprocessed the 5' RACE reads, keeping one entry per CDR3 protein, no DNA. The sample holds some 210,000 distinct CDR3 sequences. Sequenced input: blood. Receptors were obtained from a human donor with ulcerative colitis or Crohn's disease, or a healthy co-twin of an affected twin (not recorded which).

The V gene is TRBV10-3, the J gene TRBJ1-5; TCRdb designates TRBD1, a call that cannot be tested without DNA. Germline CDR1 is ENHRY and CDR2 is SYGVKD. This CDR3 has 14 amino acids. The CDR3 loop reads CAISEGTGNQPQHF.

This sequence joins TRBV5-1 and TRBJ2-5; the TCRdb D gene call, TRBD1, has no DNA to confirm it. Germline V gives CDR1 SGHRS, CDR2 YFSETQ. CDR3 length equals 14 residues. CDR3 residues: CASRYGQTQETQYF.

The genes are TRBV3-1 and TRBJ2-6. Germline-derived CDR1 and CDR2 are LGHDT and YNNKEL (reference sequence). This CDR3 has 16 residues. CDR3 residues: CASSPQGFSGANVLTF.

V and J are TRBV7-2 and TRBJ2-1. The CDR3 spans 13 residues. Germline lookup yields CDR1 SGHTA and CDR2 FQGNSA. The CDR3 loop is CASSPTRNNEQFF.

CDR3 sequence: CASSPGHLNTGELFF. The V and J genes are TRBV18 and TRBJ2-2; as DNA is missing, the TRBD1 call by TCRdb cannot be tested. The CDR3 has 15 amino acids. Germline loops: CDR1 KGHSH, CDR2 LQKENI.

V and J are TRBV5-1 and TRBJ2-2; the D gene TCRdb calls, TRBD1, cannot be checked with no DNA. CDR1 and CDR2 (germline): SGHRS, YFSETQ. The CDR3 spans 16 residues. CDR3 in amino acids: CASSLNGQGHTGELFF.

The CDR3 loop reads CASSQVASPSSYEQYF. The chain combines TRBV4-2 with TRBJ2-7; TCRdb names TRBD2, which stays unverified in the absence of DNA. Germline V gene sequence: CDR1 LGHNA, CDR2 YNFKEQ. The CDR3 has 16 residues.

The gene calls are TRBV5-1 and TRBJ2-7. Germline lookup yields CDR1 SGHRS and CDR2 YFSETQ. The CDR3 runs to 15 residues. The CDR3 loop is CASSLLPGTTYEQYF. Drawing the rest from reference TRBV5-1 and TRBJ2-7, the complete variable domain is KAGVTQTPRYLIKTRGQQVTLSCSPISGHRSVSWYQQTPGQGLQFLFEYFSETQRNKGNFPGRFSGRQFSNSRSEMNVSTLELGDSALYLCASSLLPGTTYEQYFGPGTRLTVT.

The gene calls are TRBV12-3 or TRBV12-4 and TRBJ2-4; there is no DNA to check the TCRdb D call of TRBD2. This CDR3 region has 17 residues. The CDR3 is CASSLSSSGGARNIQYF.

This sequence joins TRBV2 and TRBJ2-7; TCRdb reports TRBD1, a call that lacks DNA to check it against. Germline loops: CDR1 SNHLY, CDR2 FYNNEI. The CDR3 consists of 15 residues. CDR3 sequence reads: CASIGVPGGNYEQYF.

The rearrangement joins TRBV7-7 to TRBJ2-2; TCRdb picks TRBD1, but there is no DNA to check that call. The CDR3 length is 13 residues. Germline CDR1 is SSHAT and CDR2 is FNYEAQ (reference sequence). CDR3 residues: CASSPDRAGELFF. Drawing the rest from reference TRBV7-7 and TRBJ2-2, the complete variable domain is GAGVSQSPRYKVTKRGQDVTLRCDPISSHATLYWYQQALGQGPEFLTYFNYEAQPDKSGLPSDRFSAERPEGSISTLTIQRTEQRDSAMYRCASSPDRAGELFFGEGSRLTVL.

The rearrangement joins TRBV27 to TRBJ1-5. The germline V gene encodes CDR1 MNHEY and CDR2 SMNVEV (reference sequence). The CDR3 totals 14 residues. Here the CDR3 reads CASSLKGRNQPQHF.

The V gene is TRBV5-1, the J gene TRBJ2-1. The CDR3 has 13 amino acids. Germline V gives CDR1 SGHRS, CDR2 YFSETQ. CDR3 sequence: CASSIEGGHEQFF.

The gene calls are TRBV3-1 and TRBJ2-5; TCRdb picks TRBD1, but there is no DNA to check that call. Germline loops: CDR1 LGHDT, CDR2 YNNKEL (reference sequence). The CDR3 has 14 amino acids. The CDR3 reads CASSPRRAQETQYF.

The rearrangement uses TRBV18 and TRBJ1-2; without DNA, the TCRdb call of TRBD1 cannot be checked. This CDR3 is 14 amino acids long. Germline values: CDR1 KGHSH, CDR2 LQKENI. This chain's CDR3 is CASSVRTGDYGYTF.

The J gene is TRBJ2-7, the V gene TRBV7-9. In germline, CDR1 is SEHNR, CDR2 FQNEAQ (reference sequence). CDR3 length: 13 residues. CDR3 region: CASSLGDHPEQYF.

The V and J genes are TRBV5-1 and TRBJ2-3; TCRdb designates TRBD1, a call that cannot be tested without DNA. Germline lookup yields CDR1 SGHRS and CDR2 YFSETQ. The CDR3 spans 17 residues. The CDR3: CASRSEGDRRRTDTQYF.

The rearrangement links TRBV7-9 to TRBJ1-1. CDR3 length equals 14 residues. CDR1 is SEHNR and CDR2 is FQNEAQ in the germline V gene (reference sequence). The CDR3 loop is CASSLAPANTEAFF.

The J gene is TRBJ2-1, the V gene TRBV5-1. There are 15 residues in the CDR3. The germline V gene has CDR1 SGHRS and CDR2 YFSETQ. CDR3 residues: CASSLEGQLYNEQFF. The full variable domain, in which reference TRBV5-1 and TRBJ2-1 provide the parts outside the CDR3, is KAGVTQTPRYLIKTRGQQVTLSCSPISGHRSVSWYQQTPGQGLQFLFEYFSETQRNKGNFPGRFSGRQFSNSRSEMNVSTLELGDSALYLCASSLEGQLYNEQFFGPGTRLTVL.

V is TRBV2 and J is TRBJ1-4. The CDR3 runs to 15 residues. CDR1 and CDR2 from the germline V gene are SNHLY and FYNNEI. The CDR3 is CASSEFSGLYEKLFF.

The chain combines TRBV7-9 with TRBJ1-6. The CDR3 totals 15 residues. CDR1 and CDR2 from the germline V gene are SEHNR and FQNEAQ (reference sequence). CDR3 protein: CASRPRALLDSPLHF.

This rearrangement joins TRBV15 to TRBJ2-1; TCRdb proposes TRBD1, but this gene call is untestable without DNA. The CDR3 loop spans 16 amino acids. Per germline, CDR1 LNHNV and CDR2 YYDKDF (reference sequence). CDR3 loop: CATSRGRDRGRNEQFF. Based on the CDR3 plus reference TRBV15 and TRBJ2-1, the full variable domain is DAMVIQNPRYQVTQFGKPVTLSCSQTLNHNVMYWYQQKSSQAPKLLFHYYDKDFNNEADTPDNFQSRRPNTSFCFLDIRSPGLGDTAMYLCATSRGRDRGRNEQFFGPGTRLTVL.

CDR3 sequence reads: CASSRDISGNTIYF. The J gene is TRBJ1-3, the V gene TRBV6-1; TCRdb outputs TRBD1, but without DNA this stays unchecked. Germline V gives CDR1 MNHNS, CDR2 SASEGT. CDR3 length equals 14 residues.

The chain recombines TRBV5-5 with TRBJ2-7; TCRdb names TRBD1, which stays unverified in the absence of DNA. The CDR3 length is 15 residues. From germline, CDR1 is SGHKS and CDR2 YYEKEE (reference sequence). CDR3 protein: CASSSLRDRLYEQYF.

J is TRBJ2-2 and V is TRBV5-6; TCRdb outputs TRBD1, but without DNA this stays unchecked. This CDR3 region has 16 residues. Germline V lookup: CDR1 SGHDT, CDR2 YYEEEE. The CDR3 is CASSLSGVGKTGELFF.

V usage is TRBV20-1 and J usage is TRBJ2-7; the D call from TCRdb, TRBD1, cannot be confirmed without DNA. The V gene's germline CDR1 is DFQATT and CDR2 SNEGSKA (reference sequence). The CDR3 is 14 residues long. CDR3 sequence reads: CSASSAGQIYEQYF.

The chain recombines TRBV27 with TRBJ1-1; TCRdb proposes TRBD1, but this gene call is untestable without DNA. The CDR3 extends over 12 amino acids. CDR1 and CDR2 from the germline V gene are MNHEY and SMNVEV (reference sequence). This CDR3 reads CASRRGGTEAFF.

V is TRBV15 and J is TRBJ2-1; as DNA is missing, the TRBD1 call by TCRdb cannot be tested. Per the germline V gene, CDR1 is LNHNV and CDR2 is YYDKDF (reference sequence). This CDR3 spans 17 amino acids. The CDR3 is CATSRAVGDRSYNEQFF.

The chain couples TRBV5-1 to TRBJ1-1; TCRdb outputs TRBD1, but without DNA this stays unchecked. Germline CDR1 and CDR2: SGHRS and YFSETQ. CDR3 length: 15 amino acids. The CDR3 protein is CASSLVGGRDTEAFF.

V is TRBV5-4 and J is TRBJ2-6. This CDR3 has 14 residues. Germline values: CDR1 SGHNT, CDR2 YYREEE (reference sequence). The CDR3 here is CASSGSSGANVLTF.